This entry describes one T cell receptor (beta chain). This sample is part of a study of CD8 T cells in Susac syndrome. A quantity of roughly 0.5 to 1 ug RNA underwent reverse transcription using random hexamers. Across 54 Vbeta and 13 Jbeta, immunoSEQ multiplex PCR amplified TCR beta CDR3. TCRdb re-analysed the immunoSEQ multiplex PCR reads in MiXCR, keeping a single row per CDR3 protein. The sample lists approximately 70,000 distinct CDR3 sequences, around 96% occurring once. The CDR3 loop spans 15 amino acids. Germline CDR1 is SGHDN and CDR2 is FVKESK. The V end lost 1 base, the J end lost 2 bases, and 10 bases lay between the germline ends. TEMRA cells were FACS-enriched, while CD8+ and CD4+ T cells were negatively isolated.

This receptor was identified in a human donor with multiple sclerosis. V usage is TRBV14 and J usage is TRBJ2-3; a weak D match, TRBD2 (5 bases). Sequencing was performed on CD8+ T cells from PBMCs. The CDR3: CASSQARVVTDTQYF. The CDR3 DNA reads TGTGCCAGCAGCCAAGCGAGGGTAGTCACAGATACGCAGTATTTT.